The next 10 T cell receptor beta chains were all read from a single sample in a study of cytomegalovirus exposure and HLA in healthy donors. PCR was performed using 60 Vbeta and 13 Jbeta primers. Profiling relied on immunoSEQ multiplex PCR, and the TCRdb table lists in-frame clones only, not all of them. The repertoire consists of some 170,000 clones, with 78% occurring once and the leading ten covering about 3.1%. The sample consisted of PBMCs. The receptors stem from a female donor in good health and CMV-seronegative.

V gene TRBV6-1 combines with J gene TRBJ2-1; 8 nucleotides agree with TRBD2. CDR1 is MNHNS, CDR2 SASEGT, per germline. Trimming removed 6 bases from V and 9 bases from J; junction bases left unmatched: 7. This CDR3 comprises 13 residues. The CDR3 nucleotides read TGTGCCAGCAGGAGCGGGAGATCGCGTGAGCAGTTCTTC. This gives the protein CASRSGRSREQFF.

V usage is TRBV5-8 and J usage is TRBJ1-2; D not resolved. CDR3 length equals 14 residues. The germline V gene encodes CDR1 SGHTS and CDR2 YDEGEE. V was shortened by 4 bases and J by 8 bases, with 18 bases between the two germline ends. The CDR3 DNA follows: TGTGCCAGCAGCCCCCGGTCTCTGATCTACGGCTACACCTTC. Its protein product is CASSPRSLIYGYTF.

This chain uses TRBV27 with TRBJ1-2, with 9 bases aligning to TRBD1. Germline CDR1 and CDR2: MNHEY and SMNVEV (reference sequence). This CDR3 comprises 14 residues. Trimming removed 7 bases from V and 5 bases from J; junction bases left unmatched: 8. CDR3: CASKPTGGGYGYTF. The CDR3 DNA follows: TGTGCCAGCAAACCAACAGGGGGCGGTTATGGCTACACCTTC.

As regards this clone: Germline and junction disagree at one end, which may indicate a read error. In the same sample, other DNA sequences code for this CDR3. The V gene is TRBV5-4, the J gene TRBJ2-1, with D hard to call. CDR3 size: 14 residues. Germline V gene sequence: CDR1 SGHNT, CDR2 YYREEE (reference sequence). The CDR3 region has the DNA TGTGCCGGCAGTCTACCACCCCAATACAATGAGCAGTTCTTC. Protein sequence: CAGSLPPQYNEQFF.

About this clone itself: This sample also contains other DNA sequences that code for the same CDR3. This chain connects TRBV5-1 to TRBJ1-1; D gene uncertain. This CDR3 region has 13 residues. Per germline, CDR1 SGHRS and CDR2 YFSETQ. V lost 0 bases to trimming and J lost 1 base, with 4 bases between them. The CDR3 here is CASSLAGNTEAFF. The CDR3 DNA sequence: TGCGCCAGCAGCTTGGCAGGGAACACTGAAGCTTTCTTT. The full variable domain, in which reference TRBV5-1 and TRBJ1-1 provide the parts outside the CDR3, is KAGVTQTPRYLIKTRGQQVTLSCSPISGHRSVSWYQQTPGQGLQFLFEYFSETQRNKGNFPGRFSGRQFSNSRSEMNVSTLELGDSALYLCASSLAGNTEAFFGQGTRLTVV.

This rearrangement joins TRBV27 to TRBJ2-5; D might be TRBD2 (5 bases). The J call may be faulty, since TRBJ2-7 better matches the DNA end. The CDR3 extends over 15 amino acids. Per the germline V gene, CDR1 is MNHEY and CDR2 is SMNVEV (reference sequence). As DNA, the CDR3 is TGTGCCAGCAGTTTCAATGGGGAGCAAATCTACGAGCAGTACTTC. Translated, it gives CASSFNGEQIYEQYF.

This chain links TRBV27 with TRBJ2-1; TRBD2 aligns across 10 bases. Germline V lookup: CDR1 MNHEY, CDR2 SMNVEV (reference sequence). J was trimmed by 7 bases and V by 5 bases; bases with no gene match: 8. CDR3 size: 15 residues. The CDR3 here is CASSLAGEPWNEQFF. The CDR3 DNA sequence: TGTGCCAGCAGTCTAGCGGGAGAGCCCTGGAATGAGCAGTTCTTC.

The genes are TRBV5-6 and TRBJ1-4; TRBD1 matches 7 bases. The CDR3 totals 17 residues. Trimming removed 4 bases from V and 0 bases from J; junction bases left unmatched: 9. Germline-derived CDR1 and CDR2 are SGHDT and YYEEEE. The chain's CDR3 is CASSLTTGTATNEKLFF. CDR3 sequence (DNA): TGTGCCAGCAGCCTAACGACAGGGACCGCAACTAATGAAAAACTGTTTTTT.

The J gene is TRBJ2-7, the V gene TRBV7-2; D is possibly TRBD1 (5 bases). V was cut by 5 bases and J by 7 bases, with 18 bases left in between. Looked up from germline, CDR1 is SGHTA and CDR2 is FQGNSA. The CDR3 runs to 14 residues. The CDR3, as DNA: TGTGCCAGCAGCCCAGACAGCTCCCGGCCTGAGCAGTACTTC. This translates into CASSPDSSRPEQYF.

A few counts support this clone. In nucleotides, the CDR3 is TGTGCCAGCAAACTAGAGACAGATACGCAGTATTTT. It specifies CASKLETDTQYF. The V gene is TRBV2, the J gene TRBJ2-3; perhaps TRBD2 as D (5 bases). Trimming stripped 7 bases from V and 3 bases from J, with 8 bases between. The CDR3 runs 12 residues. CDR1 is SNHLY and CDR2 is FYNNEI in the germline V gene.